This TCR beta chain came from a study of identical twins. As concerns this clonotype: The target antigen is unknown. At one end the junction does not follow the germline gene, possibly because of a read error.

Study-wide findings and caveats: One should note that invariant MAIT and iNKT cells could partly confound zero-insertion analyses.

Germline V gene data show CDR1 as SGHAT and CDR2 as FQNNGV. This CDR3 is built from 15 residues. Healthy Caucasians provided all donations. TCRdb reprocessed the 5' RACE reads via MiXCR and lists one record per CDR3 protein. The data show some 560,000 distinct CDR3 sequences, approximately 9.6% seen once. This sample was also put to use in a study of yellow fever vaccine responses in identical twins.

Sequences were obtained from PBMCs. The sequence came from a woman aged 18-29 years in good health. V is TRBV11-2 and J is TRBJ2-2, with D perhaps being TRBD1 or TRBD2 (5 bases each). The CDR3 loop reads CASSFDPENTGDLFF. CDR3 coding DNA: TGTGCCAGCAGCTTCGATCCCGAGAACACCGGGGACCTGTTTTTT.